This TCR beta chain derives from a study of T-cell reconstitution after alpha-beta-depleted transplantation in children. TCRbeta library construction was performed incorporating unique molecular identifiers. One entry per CDR3 protein results from TCRdb running MiXCR on the PCR reads. The data show around 680,000 distinct CDR3 sequences, roughly 15% seen once. Concerning this clonotype: One base away lies a much larger clone, so this may be a sequencing read error. In this CDR3 the conserved last residue, phenylalanine or tryptophan, is missing, so a read error is likely.

The TCR sequence derives from a human donor who donated a stem cell graft to a child with acute myeloid leukemia. The sequencing used PBMCs from the stem cell graft donor, collected from the stem cell graft.

The CDR3 nucleotides are TGCAGTGCTAGGGATATCCGAGGCGAGCAGTACTGC. Its translation: CSARDIRGEQYC. The gene calls are TRBV20-1 and TRBJ2-7, with D hard to call. V was shortened by 3 bases and J by 6 bases, with 12 bases between the two germline ends. The V gene's germline CDR1 is DFQATT and CDR2 SNEGSKA (reference sequence). CDR3 length: 12 residues.